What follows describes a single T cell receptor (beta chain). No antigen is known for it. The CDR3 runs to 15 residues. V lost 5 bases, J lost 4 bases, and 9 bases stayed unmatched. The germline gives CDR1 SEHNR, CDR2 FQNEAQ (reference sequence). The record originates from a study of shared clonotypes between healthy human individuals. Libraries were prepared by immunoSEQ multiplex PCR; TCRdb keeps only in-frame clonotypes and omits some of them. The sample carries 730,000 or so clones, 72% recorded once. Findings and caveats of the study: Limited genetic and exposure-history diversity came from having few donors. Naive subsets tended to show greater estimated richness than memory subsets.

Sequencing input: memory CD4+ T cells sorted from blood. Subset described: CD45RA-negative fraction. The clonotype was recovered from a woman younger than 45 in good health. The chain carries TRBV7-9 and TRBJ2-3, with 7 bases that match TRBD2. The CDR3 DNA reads TGTGCCAGCAGCCCACGGGCGGGGGTGGCAGATACGCAGTATTTT. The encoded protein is CASSPRAGVADTQYF.